The T cell receptor (beta chain) under discussion was sequenced for a study of cytomegalovirus exposure and HLA in healthy donors. General study points: The authors listed 150 to 200 TCR beta chains as cytomegalovirus-associated.

Per germline, CDR1 SNHLY and CDR2 FYNNEI. The CDR3 has 18 amino acids. Trimming cost V 2 bases and J 4 bases; bases outside gene matches: 10. Clones were read by immunoSEQ multiplex PCR, and TCRdb kept only the in-frame ones, dropping some. The sample lists 78,000 or so clones, around 96% occurring once. Turning to this clone: Its target is unknown.

Sequencing used PBMCs. The sequence derives from a man aged 18 to 30 in good health and CMV-seropositive. V gene TRBV2 combines with J gene TRBJ2-1; 11 bases agree with TRBD2. CDR3 loop: CASSEPQGTSGRYNEQFF. The CDR3 nucleotides are TGTGCCAGCAGTGAACCCCAAGGGACTAGCGGAAGATACAATGAGCAGTTCTTC.